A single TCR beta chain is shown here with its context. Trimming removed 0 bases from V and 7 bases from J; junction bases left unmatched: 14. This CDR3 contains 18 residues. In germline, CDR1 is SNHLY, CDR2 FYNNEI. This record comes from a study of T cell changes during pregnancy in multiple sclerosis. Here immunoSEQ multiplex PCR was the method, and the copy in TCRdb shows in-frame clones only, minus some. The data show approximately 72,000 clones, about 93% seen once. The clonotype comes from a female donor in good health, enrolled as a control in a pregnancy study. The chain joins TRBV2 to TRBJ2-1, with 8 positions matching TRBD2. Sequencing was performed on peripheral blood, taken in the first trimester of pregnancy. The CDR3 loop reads CASSEAHHHIAGRNEQFF. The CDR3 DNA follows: TGTGCCAGCAGTGAAGCGCACCATCACATAGCGGGACGAAATGAGCAGTTCTTC.